The 23 T cell receptor beta chains below come from one sample, sequenced in a study of CD8+CD57+ T cells in acquired aplastic anemia. The template for TCR beta VDJ and CDR3 sequence profiling was genomic DNA. MiXCR was run by TCRdb on the reads, yielding one entry per CDR3 protein. The sample records under 200,000 distinct CDR3 sequences, about half being singletons. Patients chosen for sequencing had shown CD8+CD57+ cell expansion by flow cytometry. The source material was sorted CD4+, CD8+, or CD8+CD57+ T cells (not recorded which) from PBMCs. Receptors originate from a human donor with aplastic anemia.

This chain links TRBV7-9 with TRBJ2-7, with D unclear. Germline CDR1 reads SEHNR; CDR2 reads FQNEAQ (reference sequence). V shed 5 bases and J shed 3 bases, with 5 bases lying between them. The CDR3 covers 11 residues. The DNA for the CDR3 is TGTGCCAGCAGCGACGGCTACGAGCAGTACTTC. It is translated as CASSDGYEQYF.

This clonotype was seen ten or more times. The V gene is TRBV5-1, the J gene TRBJ2-7; unclear D gene. Germline CDR1 SGHRS, CDR2 YFSETQ. Trimming removed 0 bases at V and 0 bases at J, with 10 bases between. The CDR3 has 15 residues. The DNA of the CDR3 is TGCGCCAGCAGCTTGGGGGAACCGGTCTCCTACGAGCAGTACTTC. Translation gives CASSLGEPVSYEQYF.

This clonotype has a count of ten or more. The chain has TRBV19 and TRBJ2-5, with 12 bases fitting TRBD1. The germline V gene encodes CDR1 LNHDA and CDR2 SQIVND (reference sequence). Losses at the gene ends were 4 bases for V and 5 bases for J; bases not matched to a gene: 5. This CDR3 has 15 residues. CDR3 region: CASSTGTGGGETQYF. The CDR3, as DNA: TGTGCCAGTAGTACCGGGACAGGGGGCGGGGAGACCCAGTACTTC. The full variable domain, rest sourced from reference TRBV19 and TRBJ2-5, is DGGITQSPKYLFRKEGQNVTLSCEQNLNHDAMYWYRQDPGQGLRLIYYSQIVNDFQKGDIAEGYSVSREKKESFPLTVTSAQKNPTAFYLCASSTGTGGGETQYFGPGTRLLVL.

This clonotype has only a few counts. The rearrangement uses TRBV7-2 and TRBJ2-7; D may be TRBD1 or TRBD2 (5 bases each). Between the trimmed V and J ends, which lost 3 bases and 1 base, there was a span of 7 bases. The germline V gene has CDR1 SGHTA and CDR2 FQGNSA. The CDR3 runs to 13 residues. As DNA, the CDR3 is TGTGCCAGCAGCTTTGGGGGATCCTACGAGCAGTACTTC. Its protein product is CASSFGGSYEQYF.

V usage is TRBV7-8 and J usage is TRBJ1-1; no clear D. The CDR3 has 14 amino acids. CDR1 and CDR2 from the germline V gene are SGHVS and FQNEAQ. The ends were cut back, 1 base at V and 5 bases at J, with 11 bases in the middle. The CDR3 bases are TGTGCCAGCAGCTTAGTTAATGAAGCGACTGAAGCTTTCTTT. Translating gives CASSLVNEATEAFF.

The rearrangement uses TRBV20-1 and TRBJ1-4, with D hard to call. Trimming stripped 0 bases from V and 6 bases from J, with 11 bases between. Per germline, CDR1 DFQATT and CDR2 SNEGSKA (reference sequence). The CDR3 loop spans 14 amino acids. The CDR3: CSARDGVSDEKLFF. As DNA, the CDR3 is TGCAGTGCTAGAGATGGTGTCTCGGATGAAAAACTGTTTTTT.

The chain uses TRBV2 and TRBJ1-2; D unresolved. CDR3 length equals 12 residues. Deletions cut 3 bases from V and 2 bases from J, with 4 bases between. Germline values: CDR1 SNHLY, CDR2 FYNNEI. This CDR3 reads CASSDSNYGYTF. In DNA, the CDR3 is TGTGCCAGCAGTGACAGCAACTATGGCTACACCTTC.

This clonotype was detected many times. The chain employs TRBV30 and TRBJ1-6, with a tentative D call TRBD1 (5 bases). Germline-derived CDR1 and CDR2 are GTSNPN and SVGIG (reference sequence). This CDR3 spans 13 amino acids. Trimming stripped 4 bases from V and 7 bases from J, with 11 bases between. CDR3 in amino acids: CAWKGQGNSPLHF. CDR3 bases: TGTGCCTGGAAGGGGCAGGGAAATTCACCCCTCCACTTT.

The genes are TRBV7-9 and TRBJ1-6; 7 nucleotides agree with TRBD1. The CDR3 runs to 12 residues. CDR1 and CDR2 from the germline V gene are SEHNR and FQNEAQ (reference sequence). Trimming took 7 bases from V and 15 from J; bases not matched to a gene: 9. The CDR3 sequence: CASTTQGSVLHF. The DNA for the CDR3 is TGTGCCAGCACGACACAGGGGTCAGTCCTCCACTTT.

This clonotype was counted many times. The V call is TRBV4-1, the J call TRBJ2-3; D gene unclear. Germline values: CDR1 MGHRA, CDR2 YSYEKL. The CDR3 contains 15 residues. V was cut by 1 base and J by 5 bases, with 13 bases left in between. CDR3 coding DNA: TGCGCCAGCAGCCAAGGATTTCTGGGCGTAGATACGCAGTATTTT. It yields the protein CASSQGFLGVDTQYF.

This clonotype was observed at least ten times. The chain uses TRBV19 and TRBJ1-1, with a weak D call TRBD1 (5 bases). Germline values: CDR1 LNHDA, CDR2 SQIVND (reference sequence). Between the trimmed V and J ends, which lost 7 bases and 0 bases, there was a span of 12 bases. The CDR3 is 14 amino acids. The CDR3 nucleotides are TGTGCCAGTACCAGGACACCAATGAACACTGAAGCTTTCTTT. This encodes CASTRTPMNTEAFF.

This chain joins TRBV2 and TRBJ2-1; 9 positions agree with TRBD2. Trimming at V came to 5 bases and at J to 12 bases, leaving 5 bases not matched to a gene. The CDR3 totals 12 residues. CDR1 is SNHLY, CDR2 FYNNEI, per germline. The CDR3 loop reads CASSLAGFPQFF. As DNA, the CDR3 is TGTGCCAGCAGTCTAGCGGGATTTCCGCAGTTCTTC.

This clonotype was seen at least ten times. The CDR3 loop is CASSQDRVASPLHF. CDR3 DNA: TGCGCCAGCAGCCAGGACAGGGTGGCTTCACCCCTCCACTTT. The rearrangement uses TRBV4-3 and TRBJ1-6; TRBD1 aligns across 8 bases. The CDR3 length is 14 residues. Germline values: CDR1 LGHNA, CDR2 YSLEER. The J segment lost 9 bases and the V segment lost 3 bases, leaving 4 bases of the junction unmatched.

The genes are TRBV19 and TRBJ1-1; D not certain. Germline CDR1 reads LNHDA; CDR2 reads SQIVND (reference sequence). Trimming left V 9 bases short and J 4 bases short, with 9 bases between. This CDR3 is 11 amino acids long. CDR3 bases: TGTGCCAGCCAGATGCGCACTGAAGCTTTCTTT. It is translated as CASQMRTEAFF.

At least ten counts were recorded for this clonotype. This rearrangement joins TRBV12-3 or TRBV12-4 to TRBJ2-2; D is unclear. V was trimmed by 3 bases and J by 3 bases, leaving 8 bases between them. This CDR3 region has 14 residues. The CDR3 coding sequence is TGTGCCAGCAGTTTCTCCATCTACACCGGGGAGCTGTTTTTT. The encoded protein is CASSFSIYTGELFF.

The chain has TRBV7-8 and TRBJ2-5; D gene ambiguous. Trimming pared 0 bases from V and 4 bases from J, leaving 15 bases between. The CDR3 runs 16 residues. The V gene's germline CDR1 is SGHVS and CDR2 FQNEAQ. CDR3 nucleotide sequence: TGTGCCAGCAGCTTAGCCTGGCTCCCGTCACGAGAGACCCAGTACTTC. It yields the protein CASSLAWLPSRETQYF.

In this sample, this clonotype turned up many times. This rearrangement joins TRBV20-1 to TRBJ2-5; D might be TRBD2 (5 bases). Germline CDR1 is DFQATT and CDR2 is SNEGSKA (reference sequence). Trimming took off 4 bases at V and 5 bases at J, with 14 bases between the two ends. This CDR3 is 13 amino acids long. CDR3 amino acids: CSATRTVGETQYF. The DNA for the CDR3 is TGCAGTGCTACACGGACTGTTGGGGAGACCCAGTACTTC.

The chain uses TRBV20-1 and TRBJ1-5; D unclear. V lost 5 bases and J lost 0, with 11 bases in between. Germline CDR1 DFQATT, CDR2 SNEGSKA (reference sequence). The CDR3 spans 14 residues. The CDR3 spells CSARDIYSNQPQHF. The CDR3 DNA reads TGCAGTGCTCGTGACATTTATAGCAATCAGCCCCAGCATTTT.

This clonotype was seen more than once but under ten times. The V call is TRBV19, the J call TRBJ1-2; D is unclear. The CDR3 runs to 14 residues. Between the trimmed V and J ends, which lost 7 bases and 1 base, there was a span of 13 bases. Germline values: CDR1 LNHDA, CDR2 SQIVND (reference sequence). The CDR3 loop reads CASNAGQNNYGYTF. The CDR3 DNA follows: TGTGCCAGTAACGCAGGCCAGAATAACTATGGCTACACCTTC.

The chain recombines TRBV20-1 with TRBJ2-7, with D possibly being TRBD2 (6 bases). This CDR3 spans 11 amino acids. Trimming cost V 6 bases and J 6 bases, with 12 bases left between them. Germline-derived CDR1 and CDR2 are DFQATT and SNEGSKA (reference sequence). The CDR3 protein is CSALGGREQYF. The CDR3 DNA follows: TGCAGTGCCCTCGGGGGTCGCGAGCAGTACTTC.

The genes are TRBV2 and TRBJ1-5; D call uncertain. The V gene's germline CDR1 is SNHLY and CDR2 FYNNEI. The CDR3 length is 16 residues. The V gene lost 1 base and the J gene lost 1 base, with 11 bases spanning the gap. CDR3 sequence reads: CASSEGRSPSNQPQHF. The CDR3 DNA reads TGTGCCAGCAGTGAAGGGCGGAGTCCGAGCAATCAGCCCCAGCATTTT.

CDR3 coding DNA: TGCAGTGCTAGGGCTATGCGGGGCTCCTACGAGCAGTACTTC. Amino acid sequence: CSARAMRGSYEQYF. The rearrangement joins TRBV20-1 to TRBJ2-7, with a possible D match to TRBD2 (6 bases). This CDR3 spans 14 amino acids. V gave up 3 bases and J gave up 0 bases, with 12 bases separating them. CDR1 is DFQATT, CDR2 SNEGSKA, per germline (reference sequence).

In this sample, this clonotype turned up many times. The chain joins TRBV3-1 to TRBJ2-5; 12 bases fit TRBD2. Per the germline V gene, CDR1 is LGHDT and CDR2 is YNNKEL (reference sequence). Trimming removed 0 bases from V and 0 bases from J; junction bases left unmatched: 8. The CDR3 has 19 residues. CDR3: CASSQDIPTSGRYQETQYF. CDR3 DNA: TGTGCCAGCAGCCAAGATATCCCCACTAGCGGGAGGTACCAAGAGACCCAGTACTTC.